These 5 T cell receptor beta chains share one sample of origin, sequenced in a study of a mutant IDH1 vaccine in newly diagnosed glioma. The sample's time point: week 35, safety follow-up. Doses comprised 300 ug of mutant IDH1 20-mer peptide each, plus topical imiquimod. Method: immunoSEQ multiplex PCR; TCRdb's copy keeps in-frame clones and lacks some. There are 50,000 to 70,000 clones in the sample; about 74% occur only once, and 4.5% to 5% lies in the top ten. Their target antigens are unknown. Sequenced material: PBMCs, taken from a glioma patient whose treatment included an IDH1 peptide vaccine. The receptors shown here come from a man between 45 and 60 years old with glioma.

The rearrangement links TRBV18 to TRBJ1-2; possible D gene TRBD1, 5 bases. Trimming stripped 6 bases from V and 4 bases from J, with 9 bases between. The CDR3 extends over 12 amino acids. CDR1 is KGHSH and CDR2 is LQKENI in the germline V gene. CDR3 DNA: TGTGCCAGCTCCACAGGTGCCTATGGCTACACCTTC. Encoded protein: CASSTGAYGYTF.

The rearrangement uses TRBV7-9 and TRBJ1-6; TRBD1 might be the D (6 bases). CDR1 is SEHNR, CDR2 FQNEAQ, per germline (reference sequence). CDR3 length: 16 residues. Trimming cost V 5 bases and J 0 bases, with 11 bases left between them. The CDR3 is CASSRTGSSYNSPLHF. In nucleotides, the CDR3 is TGTGCCAGCAGCAGAACAGGGAGCTCCTATAATTCACCCCTCCACTTT. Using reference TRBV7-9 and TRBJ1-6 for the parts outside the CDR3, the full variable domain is DTGVSQNPRHKITKRGQNVTFRCDPISEHNRLYWYRQTLGQGPEFLTYFQNEAQLEKSRLLSDRFSAERPKGSFSTLEIQRTEQGDSAMYLCASSRTGSSYNSPLHFGNGTRLTVT.

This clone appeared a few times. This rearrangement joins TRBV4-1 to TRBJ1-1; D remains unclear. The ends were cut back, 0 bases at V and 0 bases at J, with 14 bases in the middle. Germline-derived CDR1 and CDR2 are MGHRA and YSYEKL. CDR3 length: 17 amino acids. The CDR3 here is CASSQDVHDALNTEAFF. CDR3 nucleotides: TGCGCCAGCAGCCAAGACGTCCACGACGCACTGAACACTGAAGCTTTCTTT.

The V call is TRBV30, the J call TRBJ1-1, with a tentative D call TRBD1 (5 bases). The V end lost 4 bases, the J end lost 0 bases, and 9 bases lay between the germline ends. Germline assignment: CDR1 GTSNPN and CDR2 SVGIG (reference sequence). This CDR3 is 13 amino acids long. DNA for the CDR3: TGTGCCTGGAATAAGGGGTTGAACACTGAAGCTTTCTTT. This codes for CAWNKGLNTEAFF.

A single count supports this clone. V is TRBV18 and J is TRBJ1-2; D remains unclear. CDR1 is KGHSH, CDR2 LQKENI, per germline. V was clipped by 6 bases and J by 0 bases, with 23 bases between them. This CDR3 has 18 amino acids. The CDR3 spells CASSTLKGSRGANYGYTF. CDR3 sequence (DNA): TGTGCCAGCTCTACGCTTAAAGGGAGTCGGGGAGCTAACTATGGCTACACCTTC. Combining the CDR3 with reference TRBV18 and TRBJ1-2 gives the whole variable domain NAGVMQNPRHLVRRRGQEARLRCSPMKGHSHVYWYRQLPEEGLKFMVYLQKENIIDESGMPKERFSAEFPKEGPSILRIQQVVRGDSAAYFCASSTLKGSRGANYGYTFGSGTRLTVV.